The T cell receptor (beta chain) under discussion was sequenced for a study of T cells in Graves' hyperthyroidism and ophthalmopathy. Study-wide results and caveats: Most expanded thyroid clonotypes above 0.001 also appeared in blood.

Germline V gene data show CDR1 as SGHAT and CDR2 as FQNNGV. V shed 1 base, J shed 0 bases, and the junction held 9 bases outside the gene matches. The CDR3 sequence is 17 residues long. Concerning this clonotype itself: Its specificity is not known.

Patients were aged 18 to 65, had disease duration under 2 months, and had newly diagnosed hyperthyroidism. Each diagnosis drew on symptoms, thyroxine, TRAb, thyroid ultrasound and orbital computed tomography findings. TCR beta CDR3 sequences were amplified from RNA transcripts. The HTBI set primed first-round TCR CDR3 RT-PCR. TCRdb reanalysed the multiplex PCR reads using MiXCR and keeps one entry per CDR3 protein. The sample comprises roughly 580,000 distinct CDR3 sequences, 14% of which are singletons, and more than 4.5% rests with the top ten. The sequence derives from a young woman with Graves' hyperthyroidism that later progressed to Graves' ophthalmopathy. The chain has TRBV11-2 and TRBJ2-7; 7 nucleotides align to TRBD1. Sequencing was performed on blood. For the CDR3, the DNA is TGTGCCAGCAGCTTAGCCCAACAGGGGATTAGCTCCTACGAGCAGTACTTC. Its translation is CASSLAQQGISSYEQYF.